The entry that follows covers one TCR beta chain sequence. One end of the junction does not line up with germline, which may come from a read error. The record originates from a study of tumor-infiltrating lymphocytes in primary liver carcinoma. Reverse transcription of approximately 500 ng total RNA with a constant-region primer produced TCR beta cDNA. Libraries of TCR beta came from three nested multiplex PCR rounds with slightly modified ARM-PCR. TRBV1-TRBV30 forward and Cbeta reverse primers drove the first two roughly 11-cycle rounds. TCRdb recomputed calls from the multiplex PCR reads with MiXCR, one row per CDR3 protein. The table lists more than 70,000 distinct CDR3 sequences, approximately 70% of them singletons, with roughly 19% in the top ten. The study co-extracted DNA and RNA from approximately 20-30 mg of unsorted bulk tissue. This CDR3 spans 12 amino acids. Germline values: CDR1 GTSNPN, CDR2 SVGIG (reference sequence).

The source material was liver tumor tissue from sampling region 1. The subset was: tumor region T1, superior pole. The TCR sequence derives from a man between 40 and 49 years old with primary liver carcinoma and hepatitis B virus infection. J is TRBJ1-4 and V is TRBV30; D uncertain. Written as DNA, the CDR3 is TGTGCCTGGAGTGGGGGTTATGAAAAGCTGTCTTTT. Amino acid sequence: CAWSGGYEKLSF.